This T cell receptor beta chain derives from a study of shared clonotypes between healthy human individuals. Notes on the study in general: Blood was the sole source, and tissue repertoires probably differ.

Generated by immunoSEQ multiplex PCR, the TCRdb table keeps only in-frame clones and is missing some. The table shows about 600,000 clones, with around 95% occurring only once. Naive-designated CD8 cells lacked CD45RO, were positively enriched for CCR7, and omitted terminally differentiated effector memory CD45RA+ cells. On this clone: Its antigen is unknown. This sample also contains other DNA sequences that code for the same CDR3.

Germline V gene lookup returns CDR1 SEHNR and CDR2 FQNEAQ (reference sequence). The ends were cut back, 0 bases at V and 6 bases at J, with 5 bases in the middle. The CDR3 is 12 residues long. Input material: naive CD8+ T cells sorted from blood. This TCR was recovered from a woman in her twenties or thirties in good health. The V and J genes are TRBV7-9 and TRBJ1-1; D might be TRBD1 (5 bases). CDR3 coding DNA: TGTGCCAGCAGCTTAGCGGGGCCTGAAGCTTTCTTT. Its translation is CASSLAGPEAFF. Using reference TRBV7-9 and TRBJ1-1 for the parts outside the CDR3, the full variable domain is DTGVSQNPRHKITKRGQNVTFRCDPISEHNRLYWYRQTLGQGPEFLTYFQNEAQLEKSRLLSDRFSAERPKGSFSTLEIQRTEQGDSAMYLCASSLAGPEAFFGQGTRLTVV.